A single sample is the source of the 7 T cell receptor beta chains below, sequenced in a study of T cell responses to AZD1222 COVID-19 vaccine. The repertoire was sequenced with immunoSEQ multiplex PCR; TCRdb's copy has only in-frame clones and lacks some. The sample shows 95,000 or so clones, 85% to 90% of them seen only once. The starting material was peripheral blood, obtained on day 0 of AZD1222 vaccination. Every receptor here comes from an adult in good health.

The count of this clone is one. The DNA for the CDR3 is TGTGCCAGCAGCGTAGGGGGTCGTGCCCTAACTAACTATGGCTACACCTTC. This gives the protein CASSVGGRALTNYGYTF. This chain connects TRBV9 to TRBJ1-2; no reliable D call. The CDR3 runs to 17 residues. Trimming removed 0 bases at V and 0 bases at J, with 15 bases between. Germline V CDR1 and CDR2: SGDLS, YYNGEE.

The chain has TRBV10-3 and TRBJ1-1; D possibly corresponds to TRBD1 (5 bases). Deletions cut 0 bases from V and 8 bases from J, with 16 bases between. The CDR3 runs to 15 residues. Germline lookup yields CDR1 ENHRY and CDR2 SYGVKD. CDR3: CAISESQGAGTEAFF. The CDR3, as DNA: TGTGCCATCAGTGAGTCCCAGGGAGCGGGAACCGAAGCTTTCTTT.

The chain carries TRBV5-1 and TRBJ1-2, with D tentatively TRBD1 (5 bases). Germline lookup yields CDR1 SGHRS and CDR2 YFSETQ. The V end lost 0 bases, the J end lost 3 bases, and 6 bases lay between the germline ends. The CDR3 is made up of 13 amino acids. The CDR3 region has the DNA TGCGCCAGCAGCTTGGGACAGTACTATGGCTACACCTTC. Its translation is CASSLGQYYGYTF.

This rearrangement joins TRBV7-2 to TRBJ2-7, with 9 bases lining up with TRBD1. Per the germline V gene, CDR1 is SGHTA and CDR2 is FQGNSA. V was pared by 5 bases and J by 1 base, with 6 bases of the junction left unmatched. The CDR3 is made up of 15 amino acids. The CDR3 loop reads CASSLGTGISYEQYF. The CDR3 DNA follows: TGTGCCAGCAGCCTAGGGACAGGGATTTCCTACGAGCAGTACTTC.

This chain uses TRBV5-6 with TRBJ2-4; tentative D call: TRBD2 (6 bases). The CDR3 has 16 residues. V gave up 0 bases and J gave up 3 bases, with 13 bases separating them. Germline values: CDR1 SGHDT, CDR2 YYEEEE. The CDR3 coding sequence is TGTGCCAGCAGCTTGGTAGGGATGGAGGGCAAAAACATTCAGTACTTC. It codes for CASSLVGMEGKNIQYF.

This clone was counted a single time. The genes are TRBV15 and TRBJ2-7; perhaps TRBD1 as D (5 bases). CDR3 length: 15 residues. V lost 0 bases, J lost 2 bases, and 11 bases lay in between. CDR1 and CDR2 (germline): LNHNV, YYDKDF (reference sequence). The CDR3, as DNA: TGTGCCACCAGCAGAGAAAAGGGGTTAACCTACGAGCAGTACTTC. Its translation: CATSREKGLTYEQYF.

J is TRBJ1-6 and V is TRBV4-1; D is perhaps TRBD1 (5 bases). CDR1 is MGHRA and CDR2 is YSYEKL in the germline V gene. The CDR3 covers 13 residues. Between the trimmed V and J ends, which lost 3 bases and 9 bases, there was a span of 9 bases. CDR3 region: CASSHQGLSPLHF. The DNA of the CDR3 is TGCGCCAGCAGCCACCAGGGACTTTCACCCCTCCACTTT.